This is a list of T cell receptor beta chains from one sample in a study of blood T cell repertoires in COVID-19. Using immunoSEQ multiplex PCR, the repertoire was profiled, and TCRdb retains in-frame clones only, with some absent. The sample records 95,000 to 110,000 clones, roughly nine tenths being singletons. The sample comprised peripheral blood. These receptors came from a human donor in a cohort sampled during active COVID-19. Each CDR3 is given with its conserved first and last residue. A D gene is named only where the DNA matches it firmly. A clone size is listed for some rows: how often the clone was seen (once, few, many), or a class if it is expanded.

CDR3nt	CDR3aa	v_gene	abundance	d_gene	j_gene
TGTGCCACCGACCCAGGGTTGAGAGGCTATGGCTACACCTTC	CATDPGLRGYGYTF	TRBV19	NA	NA	TRBJ1-2
TGTGCCAGCAGTTCGGGGACTAGCAACGAGCAGTACTTC	CASSSGTSNEQYF	TRBV13	NA	TRBD2	TRBJ2-7
TGTGCCAGCAGTGAGAATGGCCTGGGGCCCTCACCCCTCCACTTT	CASSENGLGPSPLHF	TRBV2	NA	NA	TRBJ1-6
TGTGCCAGTAGTTCGACAGGGGGGGCAGGTAGGGAAAAACTGTTTTTT	CASSSTGGAGREKLFF	TRBV19	NA	TRBD1	TRBJ1-4
TGTGCCAGCAGTTACTTATTCGGTGGCGGCTACGAGCAGTACTTC	CASSYLFGGGYEQYF	TRBV6-2/TRBV6-3	NA	NA	TRBJ2-7
TGTGCCAGCAGTTACACGAACTCGCAGTATTTT	CASSYTNSQYF	TRBV6-6	NA	NA	TRBJ2-3
TGTGCCAGCAAGACTGGTAGCACAGATACGCAGTATTTT	CASKTGSTDTQYF	TRBV13	NA	NA	TRBJ2-3
TGTGCCAGCAGTGACCCTCAGGGGATGGGCTTCTCCGGGGAGCTGTTTTTT	CASSDPQGMGFSGELFF	TRBV25-1	NA	NA	TRBJ2-2
TGCGCCAGCAGCTTGGTTCCCAACGACAGATACTCCTACGAGCAGTACTTC	CASSLVPNDRYSYEQYF	TRBV5-1	NA	NA	TRBJ2-7
TGCAGCGTCCTCGACAGGGCAAGGGAAAAACTGTTTTTT	CSVLDRAREKLFF	TRBV29-1	NA	TRBD1	TRBJ1-4
TGTGCCAGCAGCCTTACGGAGGAGACCCAGTACTTC	CASSLTEETQYF	TRBV2	NA	NA	TRBJ2-5
TGTGCCAGCAGCACAAACGGACAGTCCTTGGATGGCTACACCTTC	CASSTNGQSLDGYTF	TRBV7-8	NA	NA	TRBJ1-2
TGTGCCAGCGCGGCGGGAGAATCCTACAATGAGCAGTTCTTC	CASAAGESYNEQFF	TRBV27	NA	TRBD2	TRBJ2-1
TGTGCCAGCAGCCAAGAGCTAGCGGGGGACTACAATGAGCAGTTCTTC	CASSQELAGDYNEQFF	TRBV4-2	NA	TRBD2	TRBJ2-1
TGTGCCAGCAGTTCAGACAGGACCGTCTACGAGCAGTACTTC	CASSSDRTVYEQYF	TRBV7-2	NA	NA	TRBJ2-7
TGCGCCAGCAGCACCGGACAGCGCACCGGGGAGCTGTTTTTT	CASSTGQRTGELFF	TRBV5-1	NA	NA	TRBJ2-2
TGTGCCACCAGGCCCGGACAGGGGTGGACTGAAGCTTTCTTT	CATRPGQGWTEAFF	TRBV24-1	NA	TRBD1	TRBJ1-1
TGCGCCAGCAGCCAAGATTATCCAGGGGGATACGAGCAGTACTTC	CASSQDYPGGYEQYF	TRBV4-3	NA	TRBD1	TRBJ2-7
TGTGCCAGCAGTTTAGGCGGGGCCTACAATCAGCCCCAGCATTTT	CASSLGGAYNQPQHF	TRBV27	NA	NA	TRBJ1-5
TGTGCCAGTAGTATAGCTTCCAGGGGAGCCGAGACCCAGTACTTC	CASSIASRGAETQYF	TRBV19	NA	NA	TRBJ2-5
TGCGCCAGCAGCCAAGATGCTAGCGGGAGGGCCGGGGAGCAGTACTTC	CASSQDASGRAGEQYF	TRBV4-1	NA	TRBD2	TRBJ2-7
TGTGCCAGCAGCTCACTGGGGGCAGGAGACGAGCAGTACTTC	CASSSLGAGDEQYF	TRBV13	NA	NA	TRBJ2-7
TGTGCCTGGGGACAGGACTATAATTCACCCCTCCACTTT	CAWGQDYNSPLHF	TRBV30	NA	TRBD1	TRBJ1-6
TGTGCCTGGAGTGTAGGGACAGGGGGCACTGAAGCTTTCTTT	CAWSVGTGGTEAFF	TRBV30	NA	TRBD1	TRBJ1-1
TGCGCCAGCCCTACTAGCGGGTATGGCTACACCTTC	CASPTSGYGYTF	TRBV10-1	few	NA	TRBJ1-2
TGTGCCAGCAGTGAAGGACTAGCGGTGGATGATGAGCAGTTCTTC	CASSEGLAVDDEQFF	TRBV2	NA	TRBD2	TRBJ2-1
TGTGCCAGCAGCCAAGGGGGCCAGGGGATTACTGAAGCTTTCTTT	CASSQGGQGITEAFF	TRBV3-1/TRBV3-2	NA	NA	TRBJ1-1
TGTGCCTGGAACCTTGGACATCGCAATCAGCCCCAGCATTTT	CAWNLGHRNQPQHF	TRBV30	NA	NA	TRBJ1-5
TGTGCCAGCAGCGATCAAGGTTGGGGCAGGAACACCGGGGAGCTGTTTTTT	CASSDQGWGRNTGELFF	TRBV9	NA	NA	TRBJ2-2
TGCGCCAGCAGCCACGACAGGGCCTATAGCAATCAGCCCCAGCATTTT	CASSHDRAYSNQPQHF	TRBV4-3	NA	TRBD1	TRBJ1-5
TGTGCCACCACCATTGGGACAGGGGAAAATTCACCCCTCCACTTT	CATTIGTGENSPLHF	TRBV19	once	TRBD1	TRBJ1-6
TGTGCCAGCAGCCCCCTAGCAATTAACAATGAGCAGTTCTTC	CASSPLAINNEQFF	TRBV4-2	NA	NA	TRBJ2-1
TGTGCCAGCAGACTTAGCGGGAGATCCTACGAGCAGTACTTC	CASRLSGRSYEQYF	TRBV6-5	few	TRBD2	TRBJ2-7
TGTGCCAGCAGCTCTCGACAGGGCGGGATGAACACTGAAGCTTTCTTT	CASSSRQGGMNTEAFF	TRBV7-9	NA	TRBD1	TRBJ1-1
TGCGCCAGCAGACCATCAGGGAATCCAACCGGGGAGCTGTTTTTT	CASRPSGNPTGELFF	TRBV4-3	NA	NA	TRBJ2-2
TGTGCCAGCCGGACTAGCGGGAGCTCCTACGAGCAGTACTTC	CASRTSGSSYEQYF	TRBV19	NA	TRBD2	TRBJ2-7
TGTGCCAGCAGCAGGTCCCCTATAGCGGGGGGGCGGTCAGATACGCAGTATTTT	CASSRSPIAGGRSDTQYF	TRBV9	NA	TRBD2	TRBJ2-3
TGTGCCAGCAGCCCGGGTCTCTCCAACTACGAGCAGTACTTC	CASSPGLSNYEQYF	TRBV3-1/TRBV3-2	NA	NA	TRBJ2-7
TGTGCCAGTGGGGACAGGGTATGGTCCGAGCAGTACTTC	CASGDRVWSEQYF	TRBV2	once	TRBD1	TRBJ2-7
TGTGCCAGCAGTGCCCTGGCCAGCGGGAGGAGGAATGAGCAGTTCTTC	CASSALASGRRNEQFF	TRBV6-6	NA	TRBD2	TRBJ2-1
TGTGCCAGCCGACAGGGACAAGAGACCCAGTACTTC	CASRQGQETQYF	TRBV19	NA	TRBD1	TRBJ2-5
TGTGCCAGCAGCATCGGGACTAGCGACACAGATACGCAGTATTTT	CASSIGTSDTDTQYF	TRBV28	NA	TRBD2	TRBJ2-3
TGTGCCAGCAGCCTGCAACACCTAGCGGCCCAAGAGACCCAGTACTTC	CASSLQHLAAQETQYF	TRBV7-2	once	TRBD2	TRBJ2-5
TGTGCCAGCACCCTCGAGGGTACGGGGCCCCAGCATTTT	CASTLEGTGPQHF	TRBV7-2	NA	NA	TRBJ1-5
TGTGCCAGTAGTAGGACAGGAACGAGTAGAGGCTACACCTTC	CASSRTGTSRGYTF	TRBV19	NA	TRBD1	TRBJ1-2
TGTGCCAGCAGCTTCTCAAACCGGGAGTACAATGAGCAGTTCTTC	CASSFSNREYNEQFF	TRBV5-8	NA	NA	TRBJ2-1
TGTGCCAGCAGCATATCGGGACAGGGGTTCTACGAGCAGTACTTC	CASSISGQGFYEQYF	TRBV7-9	NA	TRBD1	TRBJ2-7
TGTGCCAGCAGCCCAGGGGATGGGGAGCAGTACTTC	CASSPGDGEQYF	TRBV5-5	NA	NA	TRBJ2-7
TGTGCCAGCAGCTCACCCGGGACTGTGGACGAGCAGTACTTC	CASSSPGTVDEQYF	TRBV13	NA	NA	TRBJ2-7
TGCGCCAGCAGTGAGAAGCGGGGGGGCAATGAGCAGTTCTTC	CASSEKRGGNEQFF	TRBV10-1	NA	TRBD2	TRBJ2-1
TGTGCCAGTAGTGTCGGGACAGGGGGAAATCAGCCCCAGCATTTT	CASSVGTGGNQPQHF	TRBV19	NA	TRBD1	TRBJ1-5
TGTGCCAGCAGCGGCGGCCTGAACACTGAAGCTTTCTTT	CASSGGLNTEAFF	TRBV9	NA	NA	TRBJ1-1
TGTGCCAGCAGCGTAGACGACAGAGTGTATGGCTACACCTTC	CASSVDDRVYGYTF	TRBV9	NA	NA	TRBJ1-2
TGCGCCAGCAGCCAAGATCCAGGGCCTGGAAACACCATATATTTT	CASSQDPGPGNTIYF	TRBV4-1	NA	NA	TRBJ1-3
TGCGCCAGCAGTCCGCAGGGGCATGATGAGCTGTTTTTT	CASSPQGHDELFF	TRBV10-1	NA	NA	TRBJ2-2
TGTGCCAGCAGCGCCCTAGCGGGGCGGGGGGCCTACACCGGGGAGCTGTTTTTT	CASSALAGRGAYTGELFF	TRBV9	NA	TRBD2	TRBJ2-2
TGTGCCAGCAGCTTTGACAGGGGGACCGGGGAGCTGTTTTTT	CASSFDRGTGELFF	TRBV5-4	NA	TRBD1	TRBJ2-2